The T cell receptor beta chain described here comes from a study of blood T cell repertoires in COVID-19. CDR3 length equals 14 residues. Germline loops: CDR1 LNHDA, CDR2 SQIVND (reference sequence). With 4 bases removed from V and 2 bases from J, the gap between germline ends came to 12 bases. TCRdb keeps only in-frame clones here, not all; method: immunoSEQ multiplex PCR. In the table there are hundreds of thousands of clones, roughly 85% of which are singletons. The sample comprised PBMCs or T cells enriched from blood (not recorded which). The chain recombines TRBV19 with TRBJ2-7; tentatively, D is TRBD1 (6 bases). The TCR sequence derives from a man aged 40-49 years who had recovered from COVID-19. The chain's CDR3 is CASSTGQLAYEQYF. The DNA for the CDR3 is TGTGCCAGTAGTACCGGACAGCTCGCCTACGAGCAGTACTTC.